The sequence of this T cell receptor (beta chain) was determined in a study of OX40 agonist ivuxolimab in advanced cancers. Libraries were prepared by immunoSEQ multiplex PCR; TCRdb keeps only in-frame clonotypes and omits some of them. The sample includes 70,000 or so clones, about 90% of them seen just once. CDR3 length: 15 residues. Deletions cut 4 bases from V and 1 base from J, with 9 bases between. Germline loops: CDR1 SGDLS, CDR2 YYNGEE. The starting material was CD4+ or CD8+ T cells sorted from blood, obtained in a trial of the OX40 agonist ivuxolimab. The rearrangement links TRBV9 to TRBJ2-6; tentatively, D is TRBD2 (5 bases). This receptor was identified in an adult with an advanced solid tumor such as melanoma, head and neck, liver or kidney cancer. The CDR3 spells CASSSTRSGANVLTF. The DNA of the CDR3 is TGTGCCAGCAGCTCAACTAGATCTGGGGCCAACGTCCTGACTTTC.